What follows are 27 T cell receptor beta chains derived from one specimen sequenced in a study of blood T cell repertoires in COVID-19. Sequenced by immunoSEQ multiplex PCR; TCRdb stores in-frame clones only, minus some. The table shows fewer than 95,000 clones, with about 84% occurring only once. The sample consisted of peripheral blood. These receptors were collected from a human donor in a cohort sampled during active COVID-19.

This chain connects TRBV28 to TRBJ1-1; weak D call: TRBD1 (5 bases). CDR1 is MDHEN and CDR2 is SYDVKM in the germline V gene. The CDR3 length is 13 residues. Trimming took off 5 bases at V and 1 base at J, with 8 bases between the two ends. This chain's CDR3 is CASSQGGNTEAFF. Written as DNA, the CDR3 is TGTGCCAGCAGTCAGGGAGGGAACACTGAAGCTTTCTTT.

This rearrangement joins TRBV6-1 to TRBJ2-7; 8 bases match TRBD1. The V gene end was trimmed by 4 bases and the J gene end by 3 bases; junction bases not matched to a gene: 11. CDR3 size: 16 residues. The V gene's germline CDR1 is MNHNS and CDR2 SASEGT. The CDR3 DNA reads as TGTGCCAGCAGTGGTATCTTCGTGACAGGGGACTACGAGCAGTACTTC. This encodes CASSGIFVTGDYEQYF.

The V call is TRBV7-3, the J call TRBJ2-3; 7 positions match TRBD2. The V gene's germline CDR1 is SGHTA and CDR2 FQGTGA. The CDR3 runs to 15 residues. Losses at the gene ends were 6 bases for V and 3 bases for J; bases not matched to a gene: 9. The CDR3: CASSISGDGTDTQYF. The DNA for the CDR3 is TGTGCCAGCAGTATAAGCGGGGATGGTACAGATACGCAGTATTTT.

This chain joins TRBV24-1 and TRBJ2-1; D is possibly TRBD1 (5 bases). The V end lost 2 bases, the J end lost 7 bases, and 14 bases lay between the germline ends. CDR1 and CDR2 from the germline V gene are KGHDR and SFDVKD. The CDR3 consists of 15 residues. The CDR3 DNA reads as TGTGCCACCAGTGATTCCCAGGGAATGGAAAATGAGCAGTTCTTC. Protein: CATSDSQGMENEQFF.

The chain uses TRBV3-1 (or the pseudogene TRBV3-2) and TRBJ2-3; the D gene is possibly TRBD2 (7 bases). CDR1 is LGHDT and CDR2 is YNNKEL in the germline V gene (reference sequence). Trimming took 5 bases from V and 2 from J, leaving 14 bases between them. The CDR3 consists of 15 residues. CDR3: CASSGTGGHTDTQYF. CDR3 nucleotides: TGTGCCAGCAGCGGGACGGGGGGCCACACAGATACGCAGTATTTT.

The J gene is TRBJ1-3, the V gene TRBV21-1; the table's D call of TRBD1 was not tested on the DNA. TRBV21-1 corresponds to a pseudogene. The CDR3 extends over 16 amino acids. The CDR3 is CASPTGNENSGNTIYF. Here the CDR3 DNA reads TGTGCCAGCCCGACAGGAAACGAAAACTCTGGAAACACCATATATTTT.

The rearrangement uses TRBV7-6 and TRBJ1-3, with no clear D. The CDR3 contains 14 residues. Germline lookup yields CDR1 SGHVS and CDR2 FNYEAQ. Trimming took 5 bases from V and 0 from J, leaving 8 bases between them. For the CDR3, the DNA is TGTGCCAGCAGCCCGTCTCGCTCTGGAAACACCATATATTTT. It translates to CASSPSRSGNTIYF. The full variable domain, in which reference TRBV7-6 and TRBJ1-3 provide the parts outside the CDR3, is GAGVSQSPRYKVTKRGQDVALRCDPISGHVSLYWYRQALGQGPEFLTYFNYEAQQDKSGLPNDRFSAERPEGSISTLTIQRTEQRDSAMYRCASSPSRSGNTIYFGEGSWLTVV.

This chain uses TRBV7-9 with TRBJ1-1; 9 positions match TRBD1. The V and J ends lost 6 bases and 10 bases, in that order; junction bases with no gene match: 9. The CDR3 has 13 residues. CDR1 is SEHNR, CDR2 FQNEAQ, per germline (reference sequence). The CDR3 spells CASRKSDRGGAFF. CDR3 DNA sequence: TGTGCCAGCAGAAAGTCGGACAGGGGAGGAGCTTTCTTT.

The chain is built from TRBV18 and TRBJ1-1, with D possibly matching TRBD1 (5 bases). Trimming left V 3 bases short and J 1 base short, with 12 bases between. This CDR3 region has 15 residues. The germline V gene encodes CDR1 KGHSH and CDR2 LQKENI. The DNA for the CDR3 is TGTGCCAGCTCACCCGGCCGCAGGGAGAACACTGAAGCTTTCTTT. Translating it yields CASSPGRRENTEAFF.

V is TRBV5-6 and J is TRBJ2-1; D gene uncertain. The V and J ends lost 1 base and 1 base respectively, with 18 bases between them. The CDR3 totals 18 residues. Germline assignment: CDR1 SGHDT and CDR2 YYEEEE. The CDR3 here is CASSLREFLSSSYNEQFF. The CDR3 region has the DNA TGTGCCAGCAGCTTGAGAGAATTCCTGTCTTCATCCTACAATGAGCAGTTCTTC.

The chain uses TRBV2 and TRBJ2-4; D might be TRBD2 (5 bases). Germline assignment: CDR1 SNHLY and CDR2 FYNNEI. V gave up 5 bases and J gave up 0 bases, with 14 bases separating them. The CDR3 loop spans 16 amino acids. CDR3 region: CASSSSGDLAKNIQYF. DNA of the CDR3: TGTGCCAGCAGTTCATCCGGGGATCTAGCCAAAAACATTCAGTACTTC.

The V and J genes are TRBV9 and TRBJ1-6, with D possibly being TRBD1 (5 bases). Germline loops: CDR1 SGDLS, CDR2 YYNGEE. The CDR3 length is 17 residues. V lost 0 bases and J 9 bases, leaving 19 bases between the germline ends. CDR3 DNA: TGTGCCAGCAGCGTAGAGGCTCGGGGGTGGGGGAGTTCACCCCTCCACTTT. It translates to CASSVEARGWGSSPLHF.

The CDR3 loop reads CASSLSRGNSPLHF. The CDR3, as DNA: TGTGCCAGCAGCTTATCCAGGGGTAATTCACCCCTCCACTTT. The chain links TRBV11-2 to TRBJ1-6, with D maybe TRBD1 (6 bases). Germline loops: CDR1 SGHAT, CDR2 FQNNGV. CDR3 size: 14 residues. V was cut by 2 bases and J by 6 bases, with 8 bases left in between.

The table lists this clone with a count of one. The chain links TRBV9 to TRBJ2-3; 8 bases match TRBD1. Germline trimming cut 3 bases from V and 3 bases from J; bases unmatched to any gene: 6. This CDR3 region has 15 residues. CDR1 and CDR2 from the germline V gene are SGDLS and YYNGEE. The CDR3 spells CASSATGVETDTQYF. The CDR3 nucleotides are TGTGCCAGCAGCGCGACAGGGGTAGAGACAGATACGCAGTATTTT.

This sequence joins TRBV7-6 and TRBJ1-5, with D hard to call. Germline V lookup: CDR1 SGHVS, CDR2 FNYEAQ. CDR3 length: 16 amino acids. V lost 5 bases to trimming and J lost 4 bases, with 18 bases between them. The CDR3 reads CASSEMSGLINQPQHF. In DNA, the CDR3 is TGTGCCAGCAGCGAGATGAGTGGTCTGATAAATCAGCCCCAGCATTTT.

This chain joins TRBV7-7 and TRBJ2-5, with TRBD2 matching 8 bases. Trimming cost V 5 bases and J 4 bases; bases outside gene matches: 3. The CDR3 is 13 residues long. Germline-derived CDR1 and CDR2 are SSHAT and FNYEAQ (reference sequence). CDR3: CASSLGGGETQYF. CDR3 coding DNA: TGTGCCAGCAGCCTCGGGGGGGGAGAGACCCAGTACTTC. Drawing the rest from reference TRBV7-7 and TRBJ2-5, the complete variable domain is GAGVSQSPRYKVTKRGQDVTLRCDPISSHATLYWYQQALGQGPEFLTYFNYEAQPDKSGLPSDRFSAERPEGSISTLTIQRTEQRDSAMYRCASSLGGGETQYFGPGTRLLVL.

The chain combines TRBV10-1 with TRBJ2-3, with D perhaps TRBD2 (7 bases). Trimming stripped 2 bases from V and 6 bases from J, with 18 bases between. CDR3 size: 16 residues. CDR1 is WNHNN, CDR2 SYGVQD, per germline (reference sequence). CDR3: CASSEGGAQFSDTQYF. The CDR3 nucleotides read TGCGCCAGCAGTGAGGGGGGGGCACAGTTCTCGGATACGCAGTATTTT.

This clone was observed once. The V gene is TRBV2, the J gene TRBJ1-2; D possibly corresponds to TRBD1 (5 bases). Trimming pared 3 bases from V and 6 bases from J, leaving 11 bases between. From germline, CDR1 is SNHLY and CDR2 FYNNEI. The CDR3 loop spans 13 amino acids. CDR3 protein: CASSEGREDGYTF. CDR3 coding DNA: TGTGCCAGCAGTGAGGGCAGGGAAGATGGCTACACCTTC.

In its sample, this clone was seen once. The chain joins TRBV12-3 or TRBV12-4 to TRBJ2-2; the D is unclear. CDR3 length: 13 amino acids. The germline V and J ends were trimmed by 1 base and 5 bases, with 5 bases remaining between them. The CDR3 DNA reads TGTGCCAGCAGTTTAGGCGCAACCGGGGAGCTGTTTTTT. As protein: CASSLGATGELFF.

The chain is built from TRBV4-1 and TRBJ1-4; no clear D. CDR3 length: 14 residues. Trimming stripped 2 bases from V and 8 bases from J, with 12 bases between. Germline V gives CDR1 MGHRA, CDR2 YSYEKL. The CDR3 nucleotides are TGCGCCAGCAGCCAACCCTATGGGAGAGAAAAACTGTTTTTT. It yields the protein CASSQPYGREKLFF.

This chain joins TRBV6-1 and TRBJ2-1, with D possibly being TRBD2 (7 bases). The CDR3 totals 16 residues. From germline, CDR1 is MNHNS and CDR2 SASEGT. V was clipped by 1 base and J by 7 bases, with 17 bases between them. DNA for the CDR3: TGTGCCAGCAGTGAAGAAGAGGGGGGGCATGGAAATGAGCAGTTCTTC. It specifies CASSEEEGGHGNEQFF.

This chain joins TRBV7-2 and TRBJ2-1; TRBD1 aligns across 12 bases. Trimming removed 6 bases from V and 3 bases from J; junction bases left unmatched: 15. The germline gives CDR1 SGHTA, CDR2 FQGNSA. The CDR3 spans 19 residues. CDR3 amino acids: CASRSKGTGGPLVYNEQFF. The CDR3 bases are TGTGCCAGCAGATCCAAGGGGACAGGGGGCCCATTGGTCTACAATGAGCAGTTCTTC.

The chain couples TRBV19 to TRBJ2-3; TRBD1 might be the D (5 bases). V dropped 0 bases and J dropped 6 bases, with 7 bases sitting between them. This CDR3 has 13 amino acids. Looked up from germline, CDR1 is LNHDA and CDR2 is SQIVND (reference sequence). CDR3 region: CASSIDPGDTQYF. The CDR3 DNA sequence: TGTGCCAGTAGTATAGATCCAGGGGATACGCAGTATTTT. Using reference TRBV19 and TRBJ2-3 for the parts outside the CDR3, the full variable domain is DGGITQSPKYLFRKEGQNVTLSCEQNLNHDAMYWYRQDPGQGLRLIYYSQIVNDFQKGDIAEGYSVSREKKESFPLTVTSAQKNPTAFYLCASSIDPGDTQYFGPGTRLTVL.

The rearrangement uses TRBV27 and TRBJ2-4; 8 nucleotides align to TRBD2. This CDR3 spans 12 amino acids. The junction had 4 bases not matched to a gene; V was cut back by 6 bases and J by 9 bases. The V gene's germline CDR1 is MNHEY and CDR2 SMNVEV (reference sequence). The CDR3 sequence is CASRRGVGIQYF. The CDR3 DNA follows: TGTGCCAGCAGGCGGGGGGTGGGCATTCAGTACTTC.

J is TRBJ1-5 and V is TRBV7-9; possibly TRBD1 for D (5 bases). The V gene's germline CDR1 is SEHNR and CDR2 FQNEAQ (reference sequence). The CDR3 length is 13 residues. V was trimmed by 4 bases and J by 11 bases, leaving 15 bases between them. The CDR3 loop reads CASSWGNRGAQHF. For the CDR3, the DNA is TGTGCCAGCAGCTGGGGCAACCGGGGGGCCCAGCATTTT.

The chain employs TRBV28 and TRBJ1-2, with TRBD1 as a possible D gene (5 bases). This CDR3 spans 14 amino acids. CDR1 MDHEN and CDR2 SYDVKM come from the germline V gene. V shed 10 bases and J shed 4 bases, with 19 bases lying between them. The CDR3 sequence: CATRTGGTSYGYTF. CDR3 sequence (DNA): TGTGCCACCAGGACGGGGGGGACTAGCTATGGCTACACCTTC.

Points on this clone: This sample also contains other DNA sequences that code for the same CDR3. This chain connects TRBV19 to TRBJ1-6; D is ambiguous. The CDR3 length is 14 residues. CDR1 is LNHDA, CDR2 SQIVND, per germline (reference sequence). V was clipped by 3 bases and J by 8 bases, with 11 bases between them. This CDR3 is CASSITQVYSPLHF. In DNA, the CDR3 is TGTGCCAGTAGTATTACCCAGGTCTATTCACCCCTCCACTTT.